Listed below are T cell receptor beta chains from one sample, sequenced in a study of read filtering for tumor transcriptome and immune sequencing. TCRdb re-derived calls from the reads in MiXCR, one entry per CDR3 protein. This sample has tens of thousands of distinct CDR3 sequences, with roughly 13% found just once. The sequenced sample consisted of a population of CD138-negative cells sorted from bone marrow. Source of these receptors: a donor at least 40 years old with multiple myeloma. Each CDR3 is given with its conserved first and last residue. D genes are given only for firm matches.

TRBJ2-5,TRBV29-1,.,CSGLGYRETQYF
TRBJ2-3,TRBV27,.,CASSLTVAGTQYF
TRBJ2-6,TRBV5-1,.,CASSLAGGAGANVLTF
TRBJ1-4,TRBV4-1,.,CASSQDPPGSNEKLFF
TRBJ2-7,TRBV5-1,.,CASSFRTAYEQYF
TRBJ2-7,TRBV20-1,TRBD2,CSANIAGGDYEQYF
TRBJ2-7,TRBV28,.,CASSKIGGGASSYEQYF
TRBJ1-1,TRBV19,.,CASTGSAEAFF
TRBJ2-7,TRBV5-6,.,CASSLSGKSYEQYF
TRBJ1-1,TRBV20-1,TRBD1,CSAAGTGNTEAFF
TRBJ1-2,TRBV5-1,TRBD1,CASSSLLTGKTDGYTF
TRBJ2-7,TRBV5-1,TRBD1,CASSLATGGAIGNEQYF
TRBJ2-3,TRBV5-1,.,CASSSNTDTQYF
TRBJ1-4,TRBV15,TRBD1,CATSRDRGPEKLFF
TRBJ2-7,TRBV6-6,.,CASRQGRGEPYF
TRBJ2-7,TRBV10-3,TRBD1,CAIGTGMTYEQYF
TRBJ2-2,TRBV10-3,TRBD1,CAISDGTGNTGELFF
TRBJ2-5,TRBV28,TRBD1,CATGRGLETQYF
TRBJ2-5,TRBV2,.,CASSESARETQYF
TRBJ1-4,TRBV20-1,.,CSARTPSGPGEKLFF
TRBJ2-1,TRBV11-2,TRBD1,CASSLGGTGKAAPYNEQFF
TRBJ2-1,TRBV7-9,TRBD2,CASSPGTSVYNEQFF
TRBJ2-3,TRBV3-1,.,CASSQDGASFADTQYF
TRBJ2-3,TRBV20-1,.,CSARGGGTSTDTQYF
TRBJ1-1,TRBV20-1,.,CSARTAPNTEAFF
TRBJ2-6,TRBV12-3/TRBV12-4,TRBD1,CASIFAGQGATGANVLTF
TRBJ2-5,TRBV20-1,.,CSARDETTGQETQYF
TRBJ2-7,TRBV7-9,.,CASSPRTGSSYEQYF
TRBJ2-5,TRBV18,.,CASSFSATQETQYF
TRBJ2-7,TRBV7-7,TRBD1,CASSSGTGSSYEQYF
TRBJ2-5,TRBV12-3/TRBV12-4,.,CASSLGPVSRETQYF
TRBJ2-4,TRBV2,TRBD1,CASSHLEGQVFVAKNIQYF
TRBJ2-7,TRBV7-9,.,CASSLQGNSYEQYF
TRBJ2-2,TRBV24-1,.,CATSPRLPTGELFF
TRBJ1-1,TRBV5-1,.,CASSPARMTANTEAFF
TRBJ2-3,TRBV28,.,CASSPGTNADTQYF
TRBJ2-7,TRBV20-1,TRBD2,CSARLIRLAGTIYEQYF
TRBJ2-5,TRBV4-2,TRBD2,CASSQSLVAGEETQYF
TRBJ2-1,TRBV24-1,.,CATSRAPRHEQFF
TRBJ1-1,TRBV20-1,.,CSARGLLFGNTEAFF
TRBJ2-2,TRBV30,.,CAWSSGRGKGNTGELFF
TRBJ2-6,TRBV5-4,.,CASSLFGRANVLTF
TRBJ1-1,TRBV7-2,.,CASSLEWGSAGTEAFF
TRBJ2-6,TRBV6-5,.,CASSHRSGANVLTF
TRBJ2-7,TRBV20-1,TRBD1,CSAMTGVGISYEQYF
TRBJ2-3,TRBV15,.,CATSRGLAAEIDTQYF
TRBJ2-7,TRBV2,TRBD2,CASTGRVAGASSYEQYF
TRBJ1-1,TRBV18,.,CASSPANLNTEAFF
TRBJ1-5,TRBV20-1,.,CSARAMLVGKNQPQHF
TRBJ2-5,TRBV6-5,TRBD2,CASSYSTGLAQETQYF
TRBJ2-3,TRBV15,.,CASSTTAGTQYF
TRBJ1-1,TRBV29-1,TRBD1,CSVPDRANTEAFF
TRBJ2-7,TRBV20-1,TRBD2,CSAIGTSGREIQGEQYF
TRBJ2-3,TRBV2,.,CASSEKGIPSTDTQYF
TRBJ2-1,TRBV7-9,.,CASSRTRSYSYNEQFF
TRBJ2-3,TRBV10-3,TRBD2,CAISGLAGGEADTQYF
TRBJ2-1,TRBV2,TRBD2,CASTSGIGYNEQFF